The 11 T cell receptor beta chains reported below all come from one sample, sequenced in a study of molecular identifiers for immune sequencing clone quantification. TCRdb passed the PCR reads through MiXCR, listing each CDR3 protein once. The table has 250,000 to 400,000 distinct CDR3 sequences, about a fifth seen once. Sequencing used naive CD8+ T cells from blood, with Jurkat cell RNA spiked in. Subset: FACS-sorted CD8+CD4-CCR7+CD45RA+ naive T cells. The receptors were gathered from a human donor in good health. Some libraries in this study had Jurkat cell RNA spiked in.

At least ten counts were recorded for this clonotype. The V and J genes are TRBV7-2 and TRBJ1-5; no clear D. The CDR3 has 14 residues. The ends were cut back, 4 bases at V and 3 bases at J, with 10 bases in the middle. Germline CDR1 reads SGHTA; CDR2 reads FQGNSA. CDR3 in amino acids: CASSSNSYNQPQHF. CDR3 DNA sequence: TGTGCCAGCAGCTCAAACAGTTACAATCAGCCCCAGCATTTT.

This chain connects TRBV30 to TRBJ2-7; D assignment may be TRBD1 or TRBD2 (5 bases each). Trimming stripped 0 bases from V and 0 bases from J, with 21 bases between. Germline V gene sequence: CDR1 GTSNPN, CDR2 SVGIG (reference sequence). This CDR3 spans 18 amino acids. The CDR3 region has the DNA TGTGCCTGGAGTGTACTGGGGTTAGGGACCTCAAGCTCCTACGAGCAGTACTTC. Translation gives CAWSVLGLGTSSSYEQYF.

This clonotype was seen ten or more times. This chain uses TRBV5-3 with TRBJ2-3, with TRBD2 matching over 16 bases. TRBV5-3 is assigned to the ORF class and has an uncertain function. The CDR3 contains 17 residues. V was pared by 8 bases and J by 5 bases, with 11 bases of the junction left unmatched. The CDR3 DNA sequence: TGTGCCAGCAGCCCCGGGACTAGCGGGGGGGCCGGAGATACGCAGTATTTT. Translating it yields CASSPGTSGGAGDTQYF.

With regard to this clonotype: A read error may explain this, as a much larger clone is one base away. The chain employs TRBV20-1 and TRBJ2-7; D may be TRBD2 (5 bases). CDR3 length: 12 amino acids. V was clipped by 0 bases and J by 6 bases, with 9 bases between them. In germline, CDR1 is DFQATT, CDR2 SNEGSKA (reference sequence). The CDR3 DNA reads TGCAGTGCTAGAGATCGGGGTGGCGAGCAGTACTTC. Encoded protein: CSARDRGGEQYF.

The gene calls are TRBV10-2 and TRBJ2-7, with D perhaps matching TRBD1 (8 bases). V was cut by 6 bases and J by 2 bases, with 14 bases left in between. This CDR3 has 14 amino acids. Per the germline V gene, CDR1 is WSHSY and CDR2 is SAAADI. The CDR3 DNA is TGCGCCAGCAGAGCGGGGACAGGAGCCTACGAGCAGTACTTC. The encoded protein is CASRAGTGAYEQYF.

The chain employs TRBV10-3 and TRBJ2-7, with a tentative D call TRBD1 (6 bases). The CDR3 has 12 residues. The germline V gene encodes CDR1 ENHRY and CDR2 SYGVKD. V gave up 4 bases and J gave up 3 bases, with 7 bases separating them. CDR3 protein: CAISVDSYEQYF. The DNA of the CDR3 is TGTGCCATCAGTGTGGACAGCTACGAGCAGTACTTC.

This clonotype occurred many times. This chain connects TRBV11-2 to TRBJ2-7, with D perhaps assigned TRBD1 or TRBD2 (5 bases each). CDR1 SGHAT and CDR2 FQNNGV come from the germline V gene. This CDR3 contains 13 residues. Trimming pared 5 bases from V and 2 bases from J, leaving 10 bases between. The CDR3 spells CASSPGPPYEQYF. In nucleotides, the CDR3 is TGTGCCAGCAGCCCGGGACCTCCCTACGAGCAGTACTTC.

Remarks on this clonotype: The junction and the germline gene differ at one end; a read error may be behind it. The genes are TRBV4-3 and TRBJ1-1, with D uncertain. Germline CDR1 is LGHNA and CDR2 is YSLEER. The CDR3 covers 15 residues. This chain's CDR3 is CVSSQDRVSVTGAFF. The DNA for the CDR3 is TGCGTCAGCAGCCAAGATCGGGTGTCCGTGACTGGAGCTTTCTTT.

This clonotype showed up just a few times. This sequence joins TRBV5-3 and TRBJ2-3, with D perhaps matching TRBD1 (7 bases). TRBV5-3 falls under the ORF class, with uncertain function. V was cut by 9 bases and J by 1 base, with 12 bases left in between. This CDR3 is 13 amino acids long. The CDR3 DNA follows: TGTGCCAACGCCAGGGGGGGCACAGATACGCAGTATTTT. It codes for CANARGGTDTQYF.

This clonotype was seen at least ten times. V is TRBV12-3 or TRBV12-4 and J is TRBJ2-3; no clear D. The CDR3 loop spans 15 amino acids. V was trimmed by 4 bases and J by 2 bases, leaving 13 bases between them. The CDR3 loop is CASSYAFLTTDTQYF. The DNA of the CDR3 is TGTGCCAGCAGTTATGCATTTTTGACCACAGATACGCAGTATTTT.

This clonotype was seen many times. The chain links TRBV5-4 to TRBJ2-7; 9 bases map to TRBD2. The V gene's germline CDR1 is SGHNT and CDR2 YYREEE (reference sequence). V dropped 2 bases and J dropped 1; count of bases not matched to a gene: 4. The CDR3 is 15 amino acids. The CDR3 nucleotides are TGTGCCAGCAGCTTTTTAGCGGGAGAGTCCTACGAGCAGTACTTC. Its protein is CASSFLAGESYEQYF.